A single sample is the source of the 14 T cell receptor beta chains below, sequenced in a study of T-cell reconstitution after alpha-beta-depleted transplantation in children. Unique molecular identifiers were incorporated during preparation of the TCRbeta library. TCRdb re-derived calls from the PCR reads in MiXCR, one entry per CDR3 protein. The repertoire consists of around 670,000 distinct CDR3 sequences, with around 14% occurring once and the leading ten covering 0.79%. Specimen: PBMCs, collected before TCRalphabeta/CD19-depleted stem cell transplant. The receptors stem from a girl aged 2 to 10 with congenital amegakaryocytic thrombocytopenia, due to receive a stem cell transplant.

This clonotype was counted a few times. One end of the junction does not line up with germline, which may come from a read error. V is TRBV5-1 and J is TRBJ2-5, with D unclear. Germline CDR1 and CDR2: SGHRS and YFSETQ. This CDR3 is built from 16 residues. The CDR3 nucleotides read TGCGCCAGCAGCTTGGCAAGAGGTGGATCTTTCGGAGATACAAAGTTC. This encodes CASSLARGGSFGDTKF.

This clonotype was recorded many times. The gene calls are TRBV5-1 and TRBJ2-3, with TRBD1 as a possible D gene (7 bases). Trimming cost V 2 bases and J 3 bases, with 13 bases left between them. The V gene's germline CDR1 is SGHRS and CDR2 YFSETQ. The CDR3 is 15 amino acids. The CDR3 region has the DNA TGCGCCAGCAGCTTTAAGGGGGCGGGAACAGATACGCAGTATTTT. Amino acid sequence: CASSFKGAGTDTQYF.

As for this clonotype: One end of the junction is discordant with germline, which a read error may explain. The chain is built from TRBV7-7 and TRBJ2-3; D is possibly TRBD2 (5 bases). Germline CDR1 and CDR2: SSHAT and FNYEAQ (reference sequence). There are 13 residues in the CDR3. CDR3 bases: TGTGCCAGCAGCGGGTCTAGCACAGATATGCAGTATTTT. Translating it yields CASSGSSTDMQYF. Supplemented by reference TRBV7-7 and TRBJ2-3, the full variable domain reads GAGVSQSPRYKVTKRGQDVTLRCDPISSHATLYWYQQALGQGPEFLTYFNYEAQPDKSGLPSDRFSAERPEGSISTLTIQRTEQRDSAMYRCASSGSSTDMQYFGPGTRLTVL.

This clonotype was picked up a small number of times. The rearrangement joins TRBV7-9 to TRBJ2-7; D may be TRBD1 (6 bases). CDR1 is SEHNR and CDR2 is FQNEAQ in the germline V gene (reference sequence). The length of the CDR3 is 13 residues. V lost 5 bases, J lost 6 bases, and 14 bases lay in between. DNA of the CDR3: TGTGCCAGCAGCAACCCGGACAGTTTCGAGCAGTACTTC. Amino acids: CASSNPDSFEQYF.

This clonotype has ten or more counts. The rearrangement uses TRBV28 and TRBJ2-2, with 10 bases aligning to TRBD2. Trimming removed 2 bases from V and 3 bases from J; junction bases left unmatched: 6. CDR3 length equals 17 residues. CDR1 MDHEN and CDR2 SYDVKM come from the germline V gene. The chain's CDR3 is CASSLRWSGRDTGELFF. In DNA form, the CDR3 reads TGTGCCAGCAGTTTAAGATGGAGCGGGAGGGACACCGGGGAGCTGTTTTTT. Together with reference TRBV28 and TRBJ2-2, the CDR3 gives the full variable domain: DVKVTQSSRYLVKRTGEKVFLECVQDMDHENMFWYRQDPGLGLRLIYFSYDVKMKEKGDIPEGYSVSREKKERFSLILESASTNQTSMYLCASSLRWSGRDTGELFFGEGSRLTVL.

Only a few counts were recorded for this clonotype. J is TRBJ2-7 and V is TRBV5-1, with D perhaps matching TRBD2 (5 bases). The CDR3 has 16 residues. CDR1 and CDR2 from the germline V gene are SGHRS and YFSETQ. V lost 0 bases, J lost 2 bases, and 15 bases lay in between. CDR3 region: CASSLVSTGIAYEQYF. CDR3 DNA sequence: TGCGCCAGCAGCTTGGTATCGACGGGAATCGCCTACGAGCAGTACTTC.

In this sample, this clonotype turned up many times. This chain connects TRBV29-1 to TRBJ1-2; D gene uncertain. Trimming removed 7 bases at V and 6 bases at J, with 12 bases between. In germline, CDR1 is SQVTM, CDR2 ANQGSEA. CDR3 length: 11 amino acids. The CDR3 coding sequence is TGCAGCGCACAGAGGATTGATGGCTACACCTTC. It codes for CSAQRIDGYTF.

This clonotype was observed a handful of times. This chain joins TRBV9 and TRBJ1-6, with 10 bases that match TRBD1. Looked up from germline, CDR1 is SGDLS and CDR2 is YYNGEE. V shed 3 bases and J 7 bases; nucleotides not matched to a gene: 4. CDR3 length: 15 amino acids. CDR3 residues: CASSAPGQGNSPLHF. The CDR3 DNA reads TGTGCCAGCAGCGCGCCGGGACAGGGGAATTCACCCCTCCACTTT.

This clonotype was detected a few times. The V call is TRBV5-1, the J call TRBJ2-5; 9 bases are shared with TRBD2. Germline V gene lookup returns CDR1 SGHRS and CDR2 YFSETQ. This CDR3 is built from 15 residues. V was pared by 4 bases and J by 5 bases, with 9 bases of the junction left unmatched. The CDR3 loop reads CASSPILAGAETQYF. The CDR3 DNA sequence: TGCGCCAGCAGCCCCATCTTAGCGGGAGCTGAGACCCAGTACTTC.

This clonotype was counted a few times. The J gene is TRBJ2-1, the V gene TRBV7-9; D is perhaps TRBD1 (5 bases). The germline V and J ends were trimmed by 1 base and 8 bases, with 18 bases remaining between them. Germline CDR1 and CDR2: SEHNR and FQNEAQ (reference sequence). The CDR3 extends over 16 amino acids. The CDR3 nucleotides read TGTGCCAGCAGCTTAGTTCGGACACCACGGGCGGATGAGCAGTTCTTC. Translating it yields CASSLVRTPRADEQFF. The variable domain in full, completed from reference TRBV7-9 and TRBJ2-1, reads DTGVSQNPRHKITKRGQNVTFRCDPISEHNRLYWYRQTLGQGPEFLTYFQNEAQLEKSRLLSDRFSAERPKGSFSTLEIQRTEQGDSAMYLCASSLVRTPRADEQFFGPGTRLTVL.

J is TRBJ2-1 and V is TRBV5-1; TRBD2 agrees at 7 bases. V lost 2 bases to trimming and J lost 0 bases; unmatched junction nucleotides: 5. Germline V gene sequence: CDR1 SGHRS, CDR2 YFSETQ. The CDR3 runs 16 residues. CDR3 DNA: TGCGCCAGCAGCTTTCCGGGAGGTAGCTCCTACAATGAGCAGTTCTTC. Its protein is CASSFPGGSSYNEQFF.

This clonotype was seen more than once but under ten times. This rearrangement joins TRBV5-5 to TRBJ2-1, with 8 bases fitting TRBD1. Germline assignment: CDR1 SGHKS and CDR2 YYEKEE (reference sequence). V dropped 4 bases and J dropped 0; count of bases not matched to a gene: 9. The CDR3 spans 17 residues. The CDR3 reads CASSPTHRGSSYNEQFF. DNA of the CDR3: TGTGCCAGCAGCCCAACACACAGGGGGAGCTCCTACAATGAGCAGTTCTTC.

A few counts support this clonotype. The chain employs TRBV11-2 and TRBJ1-4; D gene unclear. The CDR3 loop spans 14 amino acids. Looked up from germline, CDR1 is SGHAT and CDR2 is FQNNGV. V was clipped by 1 base and J by 8 bases, with 11 bases between them. CDR3 DNA sequence: TGTGCCAGCAGCTTAGTTCGGATGGGGGAAAAACTGTTTTTT. The encoded protein is CASSLVRMGEKLFF.

This clonotype was picked up many times. CDR3 region: CASSYSGRGPYNEQFF. The CDR3 bases are TGTGCCAGCAGTTACTCGGGGCGGGGCCCCTACAATGAGCAGTTCTTC. The chain joins TRBV6-5 to TRBJ2-1, with D perhaps matching TRBD2 (6 bases). The germline gives CDR1 MNHEY, CDR2 SVGAGI. The CDR3 has 16 residues. Between the trimmed V and J ends, which lost 0 bases and 2 bases, there was a span of 11 bases.